The 21 T cell receptor beta chains listed next were all sequenced from one sample in a study of CD8+CD57+ T cells in acquired aplastic anemia. The authors sequenced patients whose flow cytometry had shown CD8+CD57+ cell expansion. Genomic DNA, serving as template, underwent TCR beta VDJ and CDR3 profiling. TCRdb analysed the reads with MiXCR anew, one entry per CDR3 protein. The sample lists about 41,000 distinct CDR3 sequences; approximately 63% were seen once. The sequencing input was sorted CD4+, CD8+, or CD8+CD57+ T cells (not recorded which) from PBMCs. These TCRs come from a human donor with aplastic anemia.

This clonotype was seen a few times. The chain is built from TRBV2 and TRBJ2-5, with a tentative D call TRBD2 (7 bases). Germline V gives CDR1 SNHLY, CDR2 FYNNEI. V was pared by 1 base and J by 5 bases, with 11 bases between. This CDR3 has 14 amino acids. The CDR3 DNA is TGTGCCAGCAGTGAAGGGGGGGGCGGGGAGACCCAGTACTTC. It encodes CASSEGGGGETQYF.

The chain links TRBV30 to TRBJ1-1; 9 bases map to TRBD1. Germline V gene lookup returns CDR1 GTSNPN and CDR2 SVGIG (reference sequence). Trimming removed 0 bases from V and 5 bases from J; junction bases left unmatched: 4. The length of the CDR3 is 14 residues. DNA of the CDR3: TGTGCCTGGAGTGTACAGGGGGCCTGGACTGAAGCTTTCTTT. Residues: CAWSVQGAWTEAFF.

This chain uses TRBV9 with TRBJ2-7; possible D gene TRBD1, 8 bases. This CDR3 spans 14 amino acids. V lost 9 bases and J lost 2, with 18 bases in between. CDR1 and CDR2 from the germline V gene are SGDLS and YYNGEE. The CDR3: CAIREGQAPYEQYF. The CDR3 DNA reads as TGTGCCATCAGGGAGGGACAGGCGCCCTACGAGCAGTACTTC.

The rearrangement uses TRBV20-1 and TRBJ1-6; TRBD1 matches at 11 bases. CDR3 length: 13 residues. CDR1 and CDR2 from the germline V gene are DFQATT and SNEGSKA (reference sequence). The V gene end was trimmed by 3 bases and the J gene end by 10 bases; junction bases not matched to a gene: 2. The CDR3 DNA reads as TGCAGTGCTAGGAGGACAGGGGGCTCACCCCTCCACTTT. It is translated as CSARRTGGSPLHF.

J is TRBJ1-2 and V is TRBV7-9; perhaps TRBD1 as D (5 bases). This CDR3 is 13 amino acids long. V lost 1 base and J 8 bases, leaving 11 bases between the germline ends. Germline V CDR1 and CDR2: SEHNR, FQNEAQ (reference sequence). CDR3 bases: TGTGCCAGCAGCTTAGGGCAGGGAGAAGGCTACACCTTC. Protein: CASSLGQGEGYTF.

The chain uses TRBV10-3 and TRBJ2-7; D is possibly TRBD1 (5 bases). V lost 4 bases and J 3 bases, leaving 19 bases between the germline ends. Germline V gene sequence: CDR1 ENHRY, CDR2 SYGVKD. The CDR3 has 16 amino acids. Written as DNA, the CDR3 is TGTGCCATCAGTGGCGGTGGGGCGCAAAGGGTCTACGAGCAGTACTTC. It translates to CAISGGGAQRVYEQYF.

This clonotype was seen only a few times. J is TRBJ1-5 and V is TRBV7-6, with D unclear. The CDR3 loop spans 13 amino acids. Germline V lookup: CDR1 SGHVS, CDR2 FNYEAQ. V was cut by 0 bases and J by 5 bases, with 5 bases left in between. In DNA, the CDR3 is TGTGCCAGCAGCTTAGCGTTGGATCAGCCCCAGCATTTT. It translates to CASSLALDQPQHF. Drawing the rest from reference TRBV7-6 and TRBJ1-5, the complete variable domain is GAGVSQSPRYKVTKRGQDVALRCDPISGHVSLYWYRQALGQGPEFLTYFNYEAQQDKSGLPNDRFSAERPEGSISTLTIQRTEQRDSAMYRCASSLALDQPQHFGDGTRLSIL.

This clonotype was counted a few times. The rearrangement links TRBV7-2 to TRBJ1-1, with unresolved D. Germline CDR1 reads SGHTA; CDR2 reads FQGNSA. The V end was cut by 8 bases, the J end by 3 bases, with 10 bases between. This CDR3 is built from 12 residues. CDR3 sequence: CASDFRDTEAFF. Written as DNA, the CDR3 is TGTGCCAGCGACTTTCGGGACACTGAAGCTTTCTTT.

CDR3: CAISESASGVHEQYF. CDR3 bases: TGTGCCATCAGTGAGTCGGCGAGCGGGGTCCACGAGCAGTACTTC. The rearrangement links TRBV10-3 to TRBJ2-5, with TRBD2 matching over 7 bases. Matching the DNA end better, TRBJ2-7 makes the J call doubtful. Germline lookup yields CDR1 ENHRY and CDR2 SYGVKD. CDR3 length equals 15 residues.

The sample holds many counts of this clonotype. This rearrangement joins TRBV2 to TRBJ2-1; D not resolved. The CDR3 is 13 residues long. CDR1 SNHLY and CDR2 FYNNEI come from the germline V gene. V lost 6 bases to trimming and J lost 0 bases, with 6 bases between them. The CDR3 sequence is CASRGYSYNEQFF. The CDR3 DNA reads TGTGCCAGCAGGGGCTACTCCTACAATGAGCAGTTCTTC.

V is TRBV2 and J is TRBJ2-6; D gene unclear. Trimming pared 1 base from V and 4 bases from J, leaving 8 bases between. Germline V CDR1 and CDR2: SNHLY, FYNNEI. The length of the CDR3 is 15 residues. CDR3 sequence reads: CASSEGTAGANVLTF. The CDR3 nucleotides read TGTGCCAGCAGTGAAGGGACCGCCGGGGCCAACGTCCTGACTTTC.

The chain is built from TRBV7-4 and TRBJ2-7; TRBD1 aligns across 7 bases. V shed 5 bases and J 6 bases; nucleotides not matched to a gene: 10. The CDR3 loop spans 14 amino acids. The germline gives CDR1 SGHVT, CDR2 SQSDAQ. The CDR3 spells CASSKDRDGAEQYF. CDR3 in DNA: TGTGCCAGCAGCAAAGACAGGGATGGGGCCGAGCAGTACTTC.

The V call is TRBV19, the J call TRBJ1-5, with a weak D call TRBD1 (6 bases). V lost 3 bases and J 4 bases, leaving 7 bases between the germline ends. Germline V gene sequence: CDR1 LNHDA, CDR2 SQIVND (reference sequence). This CDR3 region has 13 residues. CDR3 DNA sequence: TGTGCCAGTAGTATGCAGGGGAATCAGCCCCAGCATTTT. Encoded protein: CASSMQGNQPQHF.

The table lists this clonotype with many counts. This chain links TRBV7-8 with TRBJ1-1; 7 nucleotides align to TRBD1. CDR3 length: 14 amino acids. The trim removed 5 bases at V and 0 bases at J, leaving 3 bases unmatched. Germline V gene lookup returns CDR1 SGHVS and CDR2 FQNEAQ. The CDR3: CASSPDRVNTEAFF. The CDR3 nucleotides read TGTGCCAGCAGCCCAGACAGGGTGAACACTGAAGCTTTCTTT. Together with reference TRBV7-8 and TRBJ1-1, the CDR3 gives the full variable domain: GAGVSQSPRYKVAKRGQDVALRCDPISGHVSLFWYQQALGQGPEFLTYFQNEAQLDKSGLPSDRFFAERPEGSVSTLKIQRTQQEDSAVYLCASSPDRVNTEAFFGQGTRLTVV.

The chain links TRBV29-1 to TRBJ2-3; 12 bases are a match to TRBD1. The germline V gene has CDR1 SQVTM and CDR2 ANQGSEA. The junction had 4 bases not matched to a gene; V was cut back by 6 bases and J by 3 bases. This CDR3 contains 14 residues. For the CDR3, the DNA is TGCAGCGTCCCGGGACAGGGGGCGACAGATACGCAGTATTTT. Translation gives CSVPGQGATDTQYF.

V and J are TRBV29-1 and TRBJ1-4; a weak D match, TRBD1 (6 bases). The germline V gene encodes CDR1 SQVTM and CDR2 ANQGSEA. V gave up 3 bases and J gave up 3 bases, with 17 bases separating them. The CDR3 totals 16 residues. DNA for the CDR3: TGCAGCGTTGAGGTACCGGGGGGGGCAGCTAATGAAAAACTGTTTTTT. The encoded protein is CSVEVPGGAANEKLFF.

The chain recombines TRBV20-1 with TRBJ2-4; the D gene could be TRBD1 or TRBD2 (6 bases each). Trimming pared 5 bases from V and 6 bases from J, leaving 23 bases between. Germline V gives CDR1 DFQATT, CDR2 SNEGSKA (reference sequence). The CDR3 runs to 16 residues. This chain's CDR3 is CSAPTRTPGVLNIQYF. The CDR3 coding sequence is TGCAGTGCTCCGACTAGAACGCCAGGGGTTCTAAACATTCAGTACTTC.

To note about this clonotype: Compared with germline, one end of the junction differs, possibly owing to a read error. The chain employs TRBV7-9 and TRBJ2-7; D is possibly TRBD1 or TRBD2 (5 bases each). Germline lookup yields CDR1 SEHNR and CDR2 FQNEAQ (reference sequence). This CDR3 region has 15 residues. Here the CDR3 reads CAGSWTRDDPYEQYF. The CDR3, as DNA: TGTGCCGGCAGCTGGACACGGGACGACCCCTACGAGCAGTACTTC.

This clonotype was seen once. The V and J genes are TRBV24-1 and TRBJ2-5, with 8 bases matching TRBD2. The CDR3 runs to 15 residues. Per germline, CDR1 KGHDR and CDR2 SFDVKD. Trimming took 4 bases from V and 5 from J; bases not matched to a gene: 8. DNA for the CDR3: TGTGCCACCAGTGACTCCGGACTAGCAGTGGAGACCCAGTACTTC. The encoded protein is CATSDSGLAVETQYF.

This clonotype has a single count. A clone one base away is much larger, so this may be a read error. This chain joins TRBV6-2 or TRBV6-3 and TRBJ2-2; no reliable D call. CDR3 length: 11 amino acids. V shed 8 bases and J shed 6 bases, with 7 bases lying between them. Germline-derived CDR1 and CDR2 are MNHEY and SVGEGT. CDR3 residues: CASLKAGELFF. CDR3 DNA sequence: TGTGCCAGCCTCAAGGCCGGGGAGCTGTTTTTT.

Many counts were recorded for this clonotype. The chain employs TRBV5-5 and TRBJ1-4; 9 bases fit TRBD1. Germline assignment: CDR1 SGHKS and CDR2 YYEKEE (reference sequence). The CDR3 runs to 14 residues. V gave up 5 bases and J gave up 8 bases; unmatched junction bases: 7. In DNA form, the CDR3 reads TGTGCCAGCAGACCAGACAGGGGGTGGGAAAAACTGTTTTTT. Translating it yields CASRPDRGWEKLFF.